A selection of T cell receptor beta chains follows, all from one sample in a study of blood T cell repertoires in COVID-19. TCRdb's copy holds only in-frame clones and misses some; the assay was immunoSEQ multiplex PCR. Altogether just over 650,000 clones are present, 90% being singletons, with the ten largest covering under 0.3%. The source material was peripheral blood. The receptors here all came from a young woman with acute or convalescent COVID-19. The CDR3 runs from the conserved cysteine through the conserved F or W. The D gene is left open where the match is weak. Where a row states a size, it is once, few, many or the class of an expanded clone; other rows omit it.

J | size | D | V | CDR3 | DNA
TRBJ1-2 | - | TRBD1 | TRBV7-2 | CASSLGSVGQGYANYGYTF | TGTGCCAGCAGCTTAGGGTCAGTCGGACAGGGCTACGCTAACTATGGCTACACCTTC
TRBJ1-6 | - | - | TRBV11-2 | CASSDRNSPLHF | TGTGCCAGCAGCGACAGGAATTCACCCCTCCACTTT
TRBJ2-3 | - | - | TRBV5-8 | CASRRGLSDTQYF | TGTGCCAGCAGGCGGGGACTGTCAGATACGCAGTATTTT
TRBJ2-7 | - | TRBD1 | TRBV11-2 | CASSLDGTGFREQYF | TGTGCCAGCAGCTTAGACGGGACAGGGTTTCGCGAGCAGTACTTC
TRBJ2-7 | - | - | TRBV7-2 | CASSLTGGAYEQYF | TGTGCCAGCAGCTTAACAGGGGGGGCCTACGAGCAGTACTTC
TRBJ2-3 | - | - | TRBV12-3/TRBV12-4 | CASSLGTDTQYF | TGTGCCAGCAGTCTTGGCACAGATACGCAGTATTTT
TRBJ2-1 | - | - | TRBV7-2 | CASSFGIFNEQFF | TGTGCCAGCAGCTTTGGCATCTTCAATGAGCAGTTCTTC
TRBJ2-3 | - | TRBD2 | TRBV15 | CATNYFTGLAGAGDTQYF | TGTGCCACCAACTACTTTACCGGACTAGCGGGGGCGGGAGATACGCAGTATTTT
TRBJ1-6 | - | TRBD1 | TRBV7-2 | CASTLQGLSPLHF | TGTGCCAGCACCTTACAGGGGTTGTCACCCCTCCACTTT
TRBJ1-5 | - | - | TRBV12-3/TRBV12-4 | CASSLNREQPQHF | TGTGCCAGCAGTTTGAACAGGGAACAGCCCCAGCATTTT
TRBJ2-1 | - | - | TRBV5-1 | CASSLGHNYNEQFF | TGCGCCAGCAGCTTGGGACATAACTACAATGAGCAGTTCTTC
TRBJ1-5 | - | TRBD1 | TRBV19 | CASTVGQANQPQHF | TGTGCCAGTACCGTGGGACAGGCCAATCAGCCCCAGCATTTT
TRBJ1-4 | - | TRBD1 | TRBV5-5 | CASSLVQGAASEKLFF | TGTGCCAGCAGCTTGGTACAGGGGGCGGCAAGTGAAAAACTGTTTTTT
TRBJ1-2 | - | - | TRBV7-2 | CASSPQTVSGGYTF | TGTGCCAGCAGCCCGCAGACAGTGTCGGGTGGCTACACCTTC
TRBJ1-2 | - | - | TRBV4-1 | CASSREQGTVIGYTF | TGCGCCAGCAGCCGAGAACAGGGAACGGTAATCGGCTACACCTTC
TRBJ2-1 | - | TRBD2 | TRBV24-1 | CATSDPRDYVNYNEQFF | TGTGCCACCAGTGATCCCCGGGACTACGTAAACTACAATGAGCAGTTCTTC
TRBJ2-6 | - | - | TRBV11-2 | CASSLIFRNRDSGANVLTF | TGTGCCAGCAGCTTGATTTTCAGGAACAGGGACTCTGGGGCCAACGTCCTGACTTTC
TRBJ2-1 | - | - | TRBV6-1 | CASSESPRGYNEQFF | TGTGCCAGCAGTGAAAGCCCAAGGGGGTACAATGAGCAGTTCTTC
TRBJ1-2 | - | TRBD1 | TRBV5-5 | CASSFPGGDGYTF | TGTGCCAGCAGCTTCCCAGGGGGCGATGGCTACACCTTC
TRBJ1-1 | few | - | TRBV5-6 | CASSSWGGGKGNTEAFF | TGTGCCAGCAGCTCTTGGGGAGGGGGTAAGGGGAACACTGAAGCTTTCTTT
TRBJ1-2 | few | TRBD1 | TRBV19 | CASSTVQGSIGYTF | TGTGCCAGTAGTACCGTACAGGGGTCGATTGGCTACACCTTC
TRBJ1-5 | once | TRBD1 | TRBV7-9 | CASSTEGQGNQPQHF | TGTGCCAGCAGCACCGAGGGACAGGGAAATCAGCCCCAGCATTTT
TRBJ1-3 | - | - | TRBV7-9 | CASIVGGSFSGNTIYF | TGTGCCAGCATAGTCGGGGGGTCCTTCTCTGGAAACACCATATATTTT
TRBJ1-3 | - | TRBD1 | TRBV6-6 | CASIPSRTGIGTIYF | TGTGCCAGCATTCCGTCGAGGACAGGGATTGGCACCATATATTTT
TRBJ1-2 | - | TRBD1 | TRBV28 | CASSSGQGDGYTF | TGTGCCAGCAGTTCGGGACAGGGGGATGGCTACACCTTC
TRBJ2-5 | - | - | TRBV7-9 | CASSLGGVGSGQETQYF | TGTGCCAGCAGCTTAGGTGGGGTTGGGTCGGGGCAAGAGACCCAGTACTTC
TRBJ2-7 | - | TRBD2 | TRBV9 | CASSVESGGPYEQYF | TGTGCCAGCAGCGTAGAGAGCGGGGGCCCGTACGAGCAGTACTTC
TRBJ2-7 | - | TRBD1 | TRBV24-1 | CATSDGDRGNEQYF | TGTGCCACCAGTGACGGGGACAGGGGTAACGAGCAGTACTTC
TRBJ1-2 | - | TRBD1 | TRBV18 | CASSLDTGGVYGYTF | TGTGCCAGCTCACTCGACACAGGGGGCGTCTATGGCTACACCTTC
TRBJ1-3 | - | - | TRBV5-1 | CASSLHEPSGNTIYF | TGCGCCAGCAGCTTACACGAACCCTCTGGAAACACCATATATTTT
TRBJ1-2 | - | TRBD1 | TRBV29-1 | CSVYNRDRGLNYGYTF | TGCAGCGTTTATAACCGGGACAGGGGCCTTAACTATGGCTACACCTTC
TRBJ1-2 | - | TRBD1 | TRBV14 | CASSQGGTGLYYGYTF | TGTGCCAGCAGCCAAGGGGGGACAGGGCTTTACTATGGCTACACCTTC
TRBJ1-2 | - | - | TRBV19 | CASSSRTGFNYGYTF | TGTGCCAGTAGTTCCAGGACGGGATTTAACTATGGCTACACCTTC
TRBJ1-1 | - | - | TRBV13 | CASSPFRGDTEAFF | TGTGCCAGCAGCCCCTTTCGGGGGGACACTGAAGCTTTCTTT
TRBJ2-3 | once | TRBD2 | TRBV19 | CASNPLAGGADTQYF | TGTGCCAGTAATCCTCTTGCGGGGGGGGCAGATACGCAGTATTTT